The clone carrying this T cell receptor beta chain was counted at least ten times. There were healthy Caucasian individuals from Russia, aged roughly 6 to 100, serving as donors. The data are from a study of blood T cells in healthy people across ages. This CDR3 has 13 amino acids. The V gene lost 4 bases and the J gene lost 4 bases, with 12 bases spanning the gap. CDR1 is SQVTM and CDR2 is ANQGSEA in the germline V gene. Then a second PCR, running about 6 to 11 cycles, was carried out with a sample-barcoded 5' primer and a J-beta primer mix. Using its own MiXCR run on the 5' RACE reads, TCRdb lists one record per CDR3 protein. The sample includes more than 900,000 distinct CDR3 sequences, about 27% of them seen just once. The same data also contributed to another study, on T cells of mothers and their children. That report adds: Extracted RNA, in its entirety, went into cDNA synthesis at about 1.5 ug per 15 ul. The data showed no persistent microchimeric T cell clones.

Sequencing was done on a sample of blood. This receptor was obtained from a woman between 40 and 50 years old in good health. The gene calls are TRBV29-1 and TRBJ2-3; weak D call: TRBD1 (5 bases). The CDR3 loop reads CSVAGVRADTQYF. The CDR3 coding sequence is TGCAGCGTTGCCGGAGTCAGGGCAGATACGCAGTATTTT.